The 21 T cell receptor beta chains below all came from one sample that was sequenced in a study of sequential checkpoint blockade in melanoma. Assay used: immunoSEQ multiplex PCR; TCRdb lists only in-frame clones, some missing. The sample yields more than 1,500 clones, roughly 23% seen once. Treatment noted: randomized to nivolumab then ipilimumab (arm A) or the reverse (arm B). The specimen comprised tumor tissue (inferred from file names), sampled from a patient given nivolumab and ipilimumab in sequence. Receptors were obtained from a human donor with melanoma.

The chain carries TRBV19 and TRBJ2-5; possibly TRBD2 for D (6 bases). The CDR3 runs to 16 residues. CDR1 is LNHDA, CDR2 SQIVND, per germline (reference sequence). V was shortened by 2 bases and J by 1 base, with 14 bases between the two germline ends. CDR3 bases: TGTGCCAGTAGTATAATCCCACGGGGGAGCCAAGAGACCCAGTACTTC. This translates into CASSIIPRGSQETQYF. Drawing the rest from reference TRBV19 and TRBJ2-5, the complete variable domain is DGGITQSPKYLFRKEGQNVTLSCEQNLNHDAMYWYRQDPGQGLRLIYYSQIVNDFQKGDIAEGYSVSREKKESFPLTVTSAQKNPTAFYLCASSIIPRGSQETQYFGPGTRLLVL.

The CDR3 DNA is TGCGCCAGCAGCTTGGCCGTGACAGGTGGGAACACCGGGGAGCTGTTTTTT. It is translated as CASSLAVTGGNTGELFF. This chain connects TRBV5-1 to TRBJ2-2, with D maybe TRBD1 (6 bases). V was clipped by 0 bases and J by 1 base, with 13 bases between them. The CDR3 consists of 17 residues. CDR1 is SGHRS, CDR2 YFSETQ, per germline.

The V call is TRBV30, the J call TRBJ2-7; D perhaps matches TRBD2 (7 bases). The germline V gene has CDR1 GTSNPN and CDR2 SVGIG (reference sequence). There are 15 residues in the CDR3. Trimming pared 4 bases from V and 5 bases from J, leaving 21 bases between. The CDR3 bases are TGTGCCTGGACTCAGAGGGGGACCCGGGGGGACGAGCAGTACTTC. As protein: CAWTQRGTRGDEQYF. The full variable domain, in which reference TRBV30 and TRBJ2-7 provide the parts outside the CDR3, is SQTIHQWPATLVQPVGSPLSLECTVEGTSNPNLYWYRQAAGRGLQLLFYSVGIGQISSEVPQNLSASRPQDRQFILSSKKLLLSDSGFYLCAWTQRGTRGDEQYFGPGTRLTVT.

This clone ranks as medium-sized. The J gene is TRBJ1-2, the V gene TRBV6-8; the D gene is possibly TRBD1 (5 bases). This CDR3 comprises 13 residues. The germline gives CDR1 MNHGY, CDR2 SAAAGT. V was clipped by 2 bases and J by 2 bases, with 6 bases between them. CDR3 nucleotides: TGTGCCAGCAGTTACGGGGGGAACTATGGCTACACCTTC. It translates to CASSYGGNYGYTF.

This clone is categorized as medium-sized (0.01 to 0.1%). The J gene is TRBJ2-2, the V gene TRBV6-8; D call uncertain. V dropped 5 bases and J dropped 6 bases, with 10 bases sitting between them. Germline V gene lookup returns CDR1 MNHGY and CDR2 SAAAGT. The CDR3 sequence is 13 residues long. The CDR3 sequence: CASSPVMAGELFF. The CDR3 DNA reads TGTGCCAGCAGTCCGGTTATGGCCGGGGAGCTGTTTTTT.

This clone turned up a few times. The chain employs TRBV11-3 and TRBJ1-2; 9 bases map to TRBD1. The J segment lost 6 bases and the V segment lost 5 bases, leaving 7 bases of the junction unmatched. Germline V gives CDR1 SGHNT, CDR2 YENEEA. The CDR3 is made up of 14 amino acids. The CDR3 DNA is TGTGCCAGCAGCCCCGGACAGGGGAGAAATGGCTACACCTTC. Its protein is CASSPGQGRNGYTF.

The chain carries TRBV11-3 and TRBJ2-1; TRBD2 is a possible D gene (5 bases). The V and J ends lost 5 bases and 2 bases respectively, with 13 bases between them. Germline-derived CDR1 and CDR2 are SGHNT and YENEEA. The CDR3 length is 15 residues. The CDR3 loop is CASSATTSTYNEQFF. The CDR3 region has the DNA TGTGCCAGCAGCGCCACAACTAGTACCTACAATGAGCAGTTCTTC.

This clone was detected a few times. The rearrangement joins TRBV5-1 to TRBJ1-6; 9 nucleotides align to TRBD1. Per germline, CDR1 SGHRS and CDR2 YFSETQ. The CDR3 runs to 16 residues. Trimming at V came to 2 bases and at J to 8 bases, leaving 8 bases not matched to a gene. CDR3 DNA sequence: TGCGCCAGCAGCTTAGGGACAGGGAGACTAGATTCACCCCTCCACTTT. It specifies CASSLGTGRLDSPLHF.

DNA for the CDR3: TGTGCCAGTAGTCCTCAGTGGAATTCACCCCTCCACTTT. Amino acids: CASSPQWNSPLHF. The chain employs TRBV19 and TRBJ1-6; no clear D gene. CDR3 length: 13 residues. CDR1 LNHDA and CDR2 SQIVND come from the germline V gene (reference sequence). The V gene lost 5 bases and the J gene lost 7 bases, with 9 bases spanning the gap.

This chain connects TRBV19 to TRBJ2-7, with a tentative D call TRBD2 (5 bases). Trimming pared 7 bases from V and 0 bases from J, leaving 10 bases between. CDR3 length: 13 residues. CDR1 and CDR2 (germline): LNHDA, SQIVND (reference sequence). As DNA, the CDR3 is TGTGCCAGTAAAACTAGAGACTCCTACGAGCAGTACTTC. Protein product: CASKTRDSYEQYF.

This clone has just a few counts. The V and J genes are TRBV6-8 and TRBJ1-3, with 8 bases identical to TRBD1. Unmatched junction bases numbered 7, after V lost 6 bases and J lost 0 bases. This CDR3 contains 16 residues. Germline V gene lookup returns CDR1 MNHGY and CDR2 SAAAGT. The CDR3 coding sequence is TGTGCCAGCAGAAGTCAGGGGGCACGCTCTGGAAACACCATATATTTT. Translated: CASRSQGARSGNTIYF.

This clone was counted between two and nine times. The chain carries TRBV14 and TRBJ1-1; TRBD1 agrees at 9 bases. This CDR3 is built from 13 residues. The germline CDR1 and CDR2 sequences are SGHDN and FVKESK. Germline trimming cut 7 bases from V and 5 bases from J; bases unmatched to any gene: 5. The CDR3 reads CASTGQGMTEAFF. As DNA, the CDR3 is TGTGCCAGCACCGGACAGGGGATGACTGAAGCTTTCTTT.

This clone is medium-sized (0.01 to 0.1%) in the sample. The V and J genes are TRBV11-3 and TRBJ1-1; 8 bases match TRBD1. The CDR3 runs to 15 residues. V trimming: 2 bases; J trimming: 5 bases; junction bases outside the gene matches: 7. CDR1 is SGHNT, CDR2 YENEEA, per germline. CDR3 sequence reads: CASSLLGQAGTEAFF. Here the CDR3 DNA reads TGTGCCAGCAGCTTATTGGGACAGGCCGGGACTGAAGCTTTCTTT. The whole variable domain, filled in from reference TRBV11-3 and TRBJ1-1, reads EAGVVQSPRYKIIEKKQPVAFWCNPISGHNTLYWYLQNLGQGPELLIRYENEEAVDDSQLPKDRFSAERLKGVDSTLKIQPAELGDSAVYLCASSLLGQAGTEAFFGQGTRLTVV.

The chain couples TRBV9 to TRBJ2-7; 7 bases fit TRBD1. J gave up 4 bases and V 0 bases, and 10 bases lay outside the gene matches. The CDR3 spans 16 residues. The V gene's germline CDR1 is SGDLS and CDR2 YYNGEE. CDR3 amino acids: CASSVDAGGGAYEQYF. The CDR3 region has the DNA TGTGCCAGCAGCGTAGACGCAGGGGGTGGGGCATACGAGCAGTACTTC.

The gene calls are TRBV11-3 and TRBJ2-3; 7 nucleotides line up with TRBD1. CDR1 and CDR2 from the germline V gene are SGHNT and YENEEA. CDR3 length equals 15 residues. After removal of 5 bases from V and 1 base from J, the junction contained 6 bases not matched to a gene. In DNA form, the CDR3 reads TGTGCCAGCAGCCCACGACAGGGTGGCACAGATACGCAGTATTTT. Its translation is CASSPRQGGTDTQYF.

This clone was found a few times. V is TRBV6-8 and J is TRBJ1-1; D gene ambiguous. The V and J ends lost 8 bases and 3 bases respectively, with 13 bases between them. Germline V gene lookup returns CDR1 MNHGY and CDR2 SAAAGT. The CDR3 extends over 13 amino acids. CDR3 amino acids: CASCSMADTEAFF. CDR3 DNA sequence: TGTGCCAGCTGTTCGATGGCGGACACTGAAGCTTTCTTT.

J is TRBJ2-5 and V is TRBV29-1; D not resolved. V gave up 6 bases and J gave up 4 bases, with 15 bases separating them. CDR1 SQVTM and CDR2 ANQGSEA come from the germline V gene. The CDR3 totals 13 residues. CDR3 nucleotide sequence: TGCAGCGTCGGACCGACCCCCCGAGAGACCCAGTACTTC. This translates into CSVGPTPRETQYF.

The chain joins TRBV11-3 to TRBJ2-5, with 10 bases matching TRBD1. Trimming at V came to 5 bases and at J to 5 bases, leaving 5 bases not matched to a gene. The CDR3 sequence is 14 residues long. Germline V gene lookup returns CDR1 SGHNT and CDR2 YENEEA. The CDR3 sequence: CASSVGTGVETQYF. CDR3 sequence (DNA): TGTGCCAGCAGCGTGGGGACAGGGGTCGAGACCCAGTACTTC. Drawing the rest from reference TRBV11-3 and TRBJ2-5, the complete variable domain is EAGVVQSPRYKIIEKKQPVAFWCNPISGHNTLYWYLQNLGQGPELLIRYENEEAVDDSQLPKDRFSAERLKGVDSTLKIQPAELGDSAVYLCASSVGTGVETQYFGPGTRLLVL.

The chain carries TRBV7-5 and TRBJ2-1; no check of the table's D call, TRBD1, against the DNA was made. TRBV7-5 is a recognized pseudogene. This CDR3 has 15 residues. The CDR3 reads CASSLPFQGYNEQFF. For the CDR3, the DNA is TGTGCCAGCAGCCTTCCCTTTCAGGGCTACAATGAGCAGTTCTTC.

This clone was detected only a few times. The chain couples TRBV18 to TRBJ2-2, with D possibly being TRBD1 (5 bases). The CDR3 extends over 14 amino acids. In germline, CDR1 is KGHSH, CDR2 LQKENI. V gave up 2 bases and J gave up 5 bases, with 9 bases separating them. The CDR3: CASSPVRTTGELFF. The CDR3 DNA reads TGTGCCAGCTCACCAGTACGGACAACCGGGGAGCTGTTTTTT.

Within the sample, this clone is medium-sized. This chain links TRBV6-8 with TRBJ1-1; D gene ambiguous. Germline V gives CDR1 MNHGY, CDR2 SAAAGT. Deletions cut 7 bases from V and 11 bases from J, with 17 bases between. CDR3 length: 12 residues. CDR3 region: CASTPTKGAAFF. DNA of the CDR3: TGTGCCAGCACCCCCACGAAGGGTGCGGCTTTCTTT.